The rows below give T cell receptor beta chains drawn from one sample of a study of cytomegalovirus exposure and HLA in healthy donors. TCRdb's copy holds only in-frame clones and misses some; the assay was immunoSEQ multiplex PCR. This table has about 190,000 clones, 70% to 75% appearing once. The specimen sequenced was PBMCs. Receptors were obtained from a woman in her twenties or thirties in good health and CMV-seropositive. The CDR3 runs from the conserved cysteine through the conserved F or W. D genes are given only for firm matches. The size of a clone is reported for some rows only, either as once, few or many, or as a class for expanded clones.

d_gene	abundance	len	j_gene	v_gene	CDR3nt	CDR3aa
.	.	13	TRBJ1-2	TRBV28	TGTGCCAGCAGTTTAACAAAGATATATGGCTACACCTTC	CASSLTKIYGYTF
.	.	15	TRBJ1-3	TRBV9	TGTGCCAGCAGCCCCAGCGGGGGACCTGGAAACACCATATATTTT	CASSPSGGPGNTIYF
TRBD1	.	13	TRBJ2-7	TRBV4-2	TGTGCCAGCAGCCAAAACAGGGGTCACGAGCAGTACTTC	CASSQNRGHEQYF
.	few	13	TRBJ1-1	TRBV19	TGTGCCAGTAGTACCTTCCTGAACACTGAAGCTTTCTTT	CASSTFLNTEAFF
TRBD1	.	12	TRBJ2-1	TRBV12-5	TGTGCTAGTGGTTTGGTAGGGGGCGAGCAGTTCTTC	CASGLVGGEQFF
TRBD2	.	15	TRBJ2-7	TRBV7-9	TGTGCCAGCAGCAATGCGGGACTACACTCGAGGGAGCAGTACTTC	CASSNAGLHSREQYF
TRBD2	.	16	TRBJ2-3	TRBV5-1	TGCGCCAGCAGCTCATCCGGGACTAGCGGCACAGATACGCAGTATTTT	CASSSSGTSGTDTQYF
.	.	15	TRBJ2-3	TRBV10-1	TGCGCCAGCAGTCCCCTCACTAGCCCCGCAGATACGCAGTATTTT	CASSPLTSPADTQYF
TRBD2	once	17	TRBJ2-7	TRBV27	TGTGCCAGCAGAGACCCTGCCGGCGGGACTAGCCCCTACGAGCAGTACTTC	CASRDPAGGTSPYEQYF
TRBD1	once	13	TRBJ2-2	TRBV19	TGTGCCAGTAGATCCAGGGGGCCCGGGGAGCTGTTTTTT	CASRSRGPGELFF
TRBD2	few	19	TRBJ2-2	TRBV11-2	TGTGCCAGCAGCTTTTTTGTGGCACCGGGAGGGCCGTACACCGGGGAGCTGTTTTTT	CASSFFVAPGGPYTGELFF
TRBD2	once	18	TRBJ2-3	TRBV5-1	TGCGCCAGCAGCCCTGGCCCGGCACTAGCGGCTTTCACAGATACGCAGTATTTT	CASSPGPALAAFTDTQYF
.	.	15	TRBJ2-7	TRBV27	TGTGCCAGCAGCCCCATCGGAGGCCGGAGCTACGAGCAGTACTTC	CASSPIGGRSYEQYF
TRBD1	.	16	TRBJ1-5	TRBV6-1	TGTGCCAGCAGTGAACTGGACAGGTCGGGCAATCAGCCCCAGCATTTT	CASSELDRSGNQPQHF
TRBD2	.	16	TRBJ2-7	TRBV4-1	TGCGCCAGCAGCCAGAATGTAGCGGGAGGCCCCTACGAGCAGTACTTC	CASSQNVAGGPYEQYF
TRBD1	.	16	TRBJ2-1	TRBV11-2	TGTGCCAGCAGCTTAGTGGGACAGGGTAAGAACAATGAGCAGTTCTTC	CASSLVGQGKNNEQFF